This entry features one TCR beta chain sequence. Method: immunoSEQ multiplex PCR; TCRdb's copy keeps in-frame clones and lacks some. The sample records fewer than 350,000 clones, roughly nine tenths being singletons. While infection was still active, Seattle patients were enrolled and then followed longitudinally. This sample was included in a study of blood T cell repertoires in COVID-19. Looking at the study overall: Sites in the United States, Italy and Spain provided acute and convalescent COVID-19 samples.

The TCR originated in an older woman with COVID-19, enrolled during active disease. Sequenced input: peripheral blood.

The CDR3 DNA reads as TGTGCTAGTGGTTTGGGTGAGTGGGCAGGCGAAAAACTGTTTTTT. Translation gives CASGLGEWAGEKLFF. The chain has TRBV12-5 and TRBJ1-4; D remains unclear. Germline V gives CDR1 LGHNT, CDR2 FRNRAP. The germline V and J ends were trimmed by 1 base and 8 bases, with 14 bases remaining between them. CDR3 size: 15 residues.